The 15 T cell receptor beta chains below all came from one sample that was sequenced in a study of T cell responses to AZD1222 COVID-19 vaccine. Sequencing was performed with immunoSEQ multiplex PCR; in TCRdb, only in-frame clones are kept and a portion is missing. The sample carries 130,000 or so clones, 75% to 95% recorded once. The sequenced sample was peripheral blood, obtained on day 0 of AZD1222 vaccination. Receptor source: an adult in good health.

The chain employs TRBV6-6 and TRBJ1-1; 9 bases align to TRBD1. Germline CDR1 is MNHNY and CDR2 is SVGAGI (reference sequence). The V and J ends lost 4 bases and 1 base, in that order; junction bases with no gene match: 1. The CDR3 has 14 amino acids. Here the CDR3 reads CASSWGQGNTEAFF. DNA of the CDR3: TGTGCCAGCAGTTGGGGACAGGGGAACACTGAAGCTTTCTTT.

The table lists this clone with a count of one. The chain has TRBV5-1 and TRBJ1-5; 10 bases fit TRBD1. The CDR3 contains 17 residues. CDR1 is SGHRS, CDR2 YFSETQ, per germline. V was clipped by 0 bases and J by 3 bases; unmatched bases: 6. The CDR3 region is CASSLVGTGVPNQPQHF. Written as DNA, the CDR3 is TGCGCCAGCAGCTTGGTGGGGACAGGGGTCCCCAATCAGCCCCAGCATTTT. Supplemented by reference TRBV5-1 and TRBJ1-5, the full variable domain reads KAGVTQTPRYLIKTRGQQVTLSCSPISGHRSVSWYQQTPGQGLQFLFEYFSETQRNKGNFPGRFSGRQFSNSRSEMNVSTLELGDSALYLCASSLVGTGVPNQPQHFGDGTRLSIL.

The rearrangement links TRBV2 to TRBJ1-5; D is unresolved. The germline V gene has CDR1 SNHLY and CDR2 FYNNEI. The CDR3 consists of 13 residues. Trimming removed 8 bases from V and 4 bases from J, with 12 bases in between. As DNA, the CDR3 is TGTGCCAGCCAGGACCGAACGAATCAGCCCCAGCATTTT. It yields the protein CASQDRTNQPQHF.

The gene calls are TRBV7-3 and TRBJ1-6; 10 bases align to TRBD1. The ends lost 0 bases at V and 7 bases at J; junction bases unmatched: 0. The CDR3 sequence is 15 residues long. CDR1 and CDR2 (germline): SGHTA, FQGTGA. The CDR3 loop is CASSLTGQGNSPLHF. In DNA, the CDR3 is TGTGCCAGCAGCTTAACGGGACAGGGGAATTCACCCCTCCACTTT.

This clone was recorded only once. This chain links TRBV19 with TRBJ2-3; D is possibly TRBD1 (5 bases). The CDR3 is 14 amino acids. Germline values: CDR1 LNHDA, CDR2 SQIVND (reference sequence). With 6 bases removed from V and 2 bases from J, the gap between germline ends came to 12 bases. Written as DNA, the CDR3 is TGTGCCAGTAGCCCCGCCAGGGTCACAGATACGCAGTATTTT. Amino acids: CASSPARVTDTQYF. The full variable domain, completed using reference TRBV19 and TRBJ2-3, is DGGITQSPKYLFRKEGQNVTLSCEQNLNHDAMYWYRQDPGQGLRLIYYSQIVNDFQKGDIAEGYSVSREKKESFPLTVTSAQKNPTAFYLCASSPARVTDTQYFGPGTRLTVL.

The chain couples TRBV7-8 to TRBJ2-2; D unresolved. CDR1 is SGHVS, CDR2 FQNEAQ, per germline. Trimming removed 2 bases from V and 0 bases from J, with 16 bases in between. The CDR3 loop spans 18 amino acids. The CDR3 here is CASSLIHSGQSNTGELFF. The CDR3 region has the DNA TGTGCCAGCAGCTTAATCCACTCTGGGCAGTCGAACACCGGGGAGCTGTTTTTT.

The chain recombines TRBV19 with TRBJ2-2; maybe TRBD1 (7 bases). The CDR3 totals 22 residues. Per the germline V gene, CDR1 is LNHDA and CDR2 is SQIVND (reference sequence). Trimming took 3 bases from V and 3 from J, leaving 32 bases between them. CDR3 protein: CASSIPGGGANLQQPDTGELFF. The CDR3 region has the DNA TGTGCCAGTAGTATCCCTGGAGGGGGCGCGAACCTACAACAACCTGACACCGGGGAGCTGTTTTTT.

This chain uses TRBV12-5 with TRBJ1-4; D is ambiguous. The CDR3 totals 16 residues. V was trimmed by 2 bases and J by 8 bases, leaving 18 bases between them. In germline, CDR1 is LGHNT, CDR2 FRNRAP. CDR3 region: CASGLSSTRPAEKLFF. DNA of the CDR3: TGTGCTAGTGGTTTGTCGTCGACACGTCCCGCAGAAAAACTGTTTTTT. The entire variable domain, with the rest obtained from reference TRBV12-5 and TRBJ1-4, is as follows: DARVTQTPRHKVTEMGQEVTMRCQPILGHNTVFWYRQTMMQGLELLAYFRNRAPLDDSGMPKDRFSAEMPDATLATLKIQPSEPRDSAVYFCASGLSSTRPAEKLFFGSGTQLSVL.

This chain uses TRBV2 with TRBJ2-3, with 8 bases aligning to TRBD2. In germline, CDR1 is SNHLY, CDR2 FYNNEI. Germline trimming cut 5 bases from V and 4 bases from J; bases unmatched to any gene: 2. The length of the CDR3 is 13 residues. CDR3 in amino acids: CASSSGRADTQYF. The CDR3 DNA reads TGTGCCAGCAGTAGCGGGAGAGCAGATACGCAGTATTTT.

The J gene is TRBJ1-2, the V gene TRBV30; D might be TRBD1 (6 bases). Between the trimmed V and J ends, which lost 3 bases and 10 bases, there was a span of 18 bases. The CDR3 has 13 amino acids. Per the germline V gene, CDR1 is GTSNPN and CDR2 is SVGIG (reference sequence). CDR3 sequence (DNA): TGTGCCTGGAGCCCACAGGGTCTTCGGGTCTACACCTTC. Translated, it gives CAWSPQGLRVYTF.

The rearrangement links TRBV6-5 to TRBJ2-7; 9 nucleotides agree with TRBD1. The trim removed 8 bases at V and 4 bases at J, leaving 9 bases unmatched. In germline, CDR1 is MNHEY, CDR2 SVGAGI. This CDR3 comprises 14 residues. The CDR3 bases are TGTGCCAGCGTCGATGGGGACAGGGTATACGAGCAGTACTTC. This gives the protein CASVDGDRVYEQYF.

CDR3 in amino acids: CSVGGGPAYEQYF. CDR3 sequence (DNA): TGCAGCGTTGGTGGGGGCCCGGCCTACGAGCAGTACTTC. The chain joins TRBV29-1 to TRBJ2-7, with D perhaps matching TRBD1 (6 bases). V was clipped by 4 bases and J by 2 bases, with 12 bases between them. In germline, CDR1 is SQVTM, CDR2 ANQGSEA. This CDR3 spans 13 amino acids.

The CDR3 DNA sequence: TGTGCCACCGGCCCTTCAGGGACAGGGTCCACAGATACGCAGTATTTT. It specifies CATGPSGTGSTDTQYF. The genes are TRBV24-1 and TRBJ2-3, with TRBD1 matching 9 bases. CDR3 size: 16 residues. J gave up 2 bases and V 9 bases, and 11 bases lay outside the gene matches. Germline lookup yields CDR1 KGHDR and CDR2 SFDVKD.

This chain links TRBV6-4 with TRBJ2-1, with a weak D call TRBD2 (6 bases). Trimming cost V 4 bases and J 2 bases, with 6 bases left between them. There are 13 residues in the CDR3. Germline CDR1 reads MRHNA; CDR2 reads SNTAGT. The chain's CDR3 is CASSGGAYNEQFF. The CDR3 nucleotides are TGTGCCAGCAGTGGCGGGGCCTACAATGAGCAGTTCTTC.

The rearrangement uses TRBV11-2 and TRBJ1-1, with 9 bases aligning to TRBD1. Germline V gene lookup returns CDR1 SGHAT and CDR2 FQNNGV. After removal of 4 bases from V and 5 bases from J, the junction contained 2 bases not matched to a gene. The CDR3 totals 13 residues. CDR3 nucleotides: TGTGCCAGCAGCTCTGGACAGGGGACTGAAGCTTTCTTT. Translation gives CASSSGQGTEAFF.